One sample yielded the 5 T cell receptor beta chains listed below, sequenced in a study of T cell responses to AZD1222 COVID-19 vaccine. Method: immunoSEQ multiplex PCR; TCRdb's copy keeps in-frame clones and lacks some. The sample carries more than 60,000 clones, 87% recorded once. The sample was peripheral blood, taken on day 0 of AZD1222 vaccination. Receptor source: an adult in good health.

This chain joins TRBV28 and TRBJ2-2, with D possibly being TRBD1 or TRBD2 (5 bases each). The CDR3 runs to 14 residues. Germline-derived CDR1 and CDR2 are MDHEN and SYDVKM. V was cut by 7 bases and J by 2 bases, with 11 bases left in between. Here the CDR3 reads CASIRGFNTGELFF. Written as DNA, the CDR3 is TGTGCCAGCATACGGGGCTTTAACACCGGGGAGCTGTTTTTT.

This rearrangement joins TRBV18 to TRBJ2-7; D may be TRBD1 (6 bases). Germline V gene lookup returns CDR1 KGHSH and CDR2 LQKENI. V was pared by 0 bases and J by 3 bases, with 12 bases between. The CDR3 consists of 15 residues. CDR3 in amino acids: CASSPPGDNFYEQYF. DNA for the CDR3: TGTGCCAGCTCACCACCAGGGGACAACTTCTACGAGCAGTACTTC.

V is TRBV4-3 and J is TRBJ2-5, with TRBD1 identical over 10 bases. J gave up 5 bases and V 9 bases, and 12 bases lay outside the gene matches. The CDR3 covers 15 residues. Germline V CDR1 and CDR2: LGHNA, YSLEER. The CDR3, as DNA: TGCGCCAGTAGTTTCCGGGACAGGGGACGCGAGACCCAGTACTTC. It translates to CASSFRDRGRETQYF.

The chain uses TRBV5-4 and TRBJ1-3; possible D gene TRBD1, 5 bases. The germline V gene has CDR1 SGHNT and CDR2 YYREEE (reference sequence). V lost 4 bases and J 2 bases, leaving 13 bases between the germline ends. The CDR3 sequence is 15 residues long. This chain's CDR3 is CASSRGVLAGNTIYF. The CDR3 nucleotides are TGTGCCAGCAGCCGAGGGGTGCTGGCTGGAAACACCATATATTTT.

The chain links TRBV5-6 to TRBJ2-3; D not certain. This CDR3 is built from 12 residues. Trimming shortened V by 1 base and J by 0 bases, and 0 bases separated the two germline ends. Germline CDR1 SGHDT, CDR2 YYEEEE. The CDR3 sequence: CASSLSTDTQYF. As DNA, the CDR3 is TGTGCCAGCAGCTTGAGCACAGATACGCAGTATTTT.